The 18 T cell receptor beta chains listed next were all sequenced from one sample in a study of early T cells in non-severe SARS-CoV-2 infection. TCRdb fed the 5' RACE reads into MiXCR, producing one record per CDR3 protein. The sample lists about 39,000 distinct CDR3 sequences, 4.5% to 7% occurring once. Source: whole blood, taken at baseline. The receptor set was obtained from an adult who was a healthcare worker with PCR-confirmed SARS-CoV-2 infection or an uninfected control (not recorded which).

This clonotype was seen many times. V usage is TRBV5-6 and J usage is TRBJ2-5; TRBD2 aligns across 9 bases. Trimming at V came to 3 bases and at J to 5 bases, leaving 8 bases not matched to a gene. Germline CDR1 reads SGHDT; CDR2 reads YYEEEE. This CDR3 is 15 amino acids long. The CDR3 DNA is TGTGCCAGCAGCTCCCGGGGACTAGCCTTGGAGACCCAGTACTTC. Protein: CASSSRGLALETQYF.

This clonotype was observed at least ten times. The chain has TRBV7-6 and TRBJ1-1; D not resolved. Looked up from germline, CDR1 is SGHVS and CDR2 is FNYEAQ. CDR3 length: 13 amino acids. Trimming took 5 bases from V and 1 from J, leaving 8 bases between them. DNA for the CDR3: TGTGCCAGCAGCCAAAAACAGAACACTGAAGCTTTCTTT. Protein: CASSQKQNTEAFF.

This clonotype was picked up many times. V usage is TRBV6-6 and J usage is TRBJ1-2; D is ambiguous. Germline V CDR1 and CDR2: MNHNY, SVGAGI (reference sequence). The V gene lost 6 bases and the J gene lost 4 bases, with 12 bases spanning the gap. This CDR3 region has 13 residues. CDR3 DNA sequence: TGTGCCAGCAGCCTCGGCCCGCCCTATGGCTACACCTTC. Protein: CASSLGPPYGYTF.

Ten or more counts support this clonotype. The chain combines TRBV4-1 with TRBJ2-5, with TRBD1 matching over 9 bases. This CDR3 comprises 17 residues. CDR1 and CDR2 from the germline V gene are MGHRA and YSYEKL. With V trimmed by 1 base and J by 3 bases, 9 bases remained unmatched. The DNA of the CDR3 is TGCGCCAGCAGCCAAGTCTCCTGGGACAGGGAGGAAGAGACCCAGTACTTC. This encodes CASSQVSWDREEETQYF.

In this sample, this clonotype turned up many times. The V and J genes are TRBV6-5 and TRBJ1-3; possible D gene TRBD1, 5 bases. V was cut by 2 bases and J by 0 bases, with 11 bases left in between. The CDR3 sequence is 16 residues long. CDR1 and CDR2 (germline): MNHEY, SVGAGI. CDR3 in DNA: TGTGCCAGCAGTTACGCGACAGCCAACTCTGGAAACACCATATATTTT. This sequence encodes CASSYATANSGNTIYF.

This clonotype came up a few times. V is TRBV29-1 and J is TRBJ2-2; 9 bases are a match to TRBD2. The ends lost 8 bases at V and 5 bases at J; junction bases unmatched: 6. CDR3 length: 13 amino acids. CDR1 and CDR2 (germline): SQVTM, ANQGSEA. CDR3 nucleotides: TGCAGCCGGGCGGGGGGGGCGACCGGGGAGCTGTTTTTT. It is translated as CSRAGGATGELFF.

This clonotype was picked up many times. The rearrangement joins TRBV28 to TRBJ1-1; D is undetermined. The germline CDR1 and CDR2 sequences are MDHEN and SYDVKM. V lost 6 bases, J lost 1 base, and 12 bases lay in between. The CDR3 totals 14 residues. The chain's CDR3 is CASRPMRENTEAFF. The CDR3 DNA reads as TGTGCCAGCAGGCCAATGAGGGAGAACACTGAAGCTTTCTTT.

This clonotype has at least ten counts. CDR3 loop: CASSIAAGVGTQPQHF. CDR3 bases: TGTGCCAGTAGTATCGCAGCAGGGGTAGGAACTCAGCCCCAGCATTTT. The chain joins TRBV19 to TRBJ1-5; D might be TRBD1 (6 bases). V lost 3 bases to trimming and J lost 6 bases, with 18 bases between them. CDR3 size: 16 residues. Germline-derived CDR1 and CDR2 are LNHDA and SQIVND (reference sequence).

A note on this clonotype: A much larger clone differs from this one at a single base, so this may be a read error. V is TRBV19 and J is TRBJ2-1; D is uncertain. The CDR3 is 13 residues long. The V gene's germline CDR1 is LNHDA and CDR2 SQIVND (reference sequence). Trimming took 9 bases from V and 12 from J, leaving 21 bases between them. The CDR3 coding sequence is TGTGCCAGAAGCATCGACCCTTATAGTGTGCAGTTCTTC. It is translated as CARSIDPYSVQFF.

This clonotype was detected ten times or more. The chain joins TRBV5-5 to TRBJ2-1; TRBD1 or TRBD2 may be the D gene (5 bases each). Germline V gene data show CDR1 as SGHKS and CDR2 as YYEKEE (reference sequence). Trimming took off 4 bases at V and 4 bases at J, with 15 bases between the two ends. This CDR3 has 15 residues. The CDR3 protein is CASSRVQDSYNEQFF. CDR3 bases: TGTGCCAGCAGCCGGGTACAGGACTCTTACAATGAGCAGTTCTTC.

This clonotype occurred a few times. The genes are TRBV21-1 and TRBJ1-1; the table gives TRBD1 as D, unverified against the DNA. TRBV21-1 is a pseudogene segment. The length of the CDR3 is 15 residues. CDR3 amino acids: CASSDRGPGNTEAFF. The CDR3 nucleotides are TGTGCCAGCAGCGACAGGGGGCCGGGGAACACTGAAGCTTTCTTT.

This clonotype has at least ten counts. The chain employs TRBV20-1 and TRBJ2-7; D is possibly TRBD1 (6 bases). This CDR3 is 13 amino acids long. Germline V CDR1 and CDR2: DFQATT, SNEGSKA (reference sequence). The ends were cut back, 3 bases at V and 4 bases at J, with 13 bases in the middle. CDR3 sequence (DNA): TGCAGTGCTAGCCGGGACACGTTTTACGAGCAGTACTTC. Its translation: CSASRDTFYEQYF.

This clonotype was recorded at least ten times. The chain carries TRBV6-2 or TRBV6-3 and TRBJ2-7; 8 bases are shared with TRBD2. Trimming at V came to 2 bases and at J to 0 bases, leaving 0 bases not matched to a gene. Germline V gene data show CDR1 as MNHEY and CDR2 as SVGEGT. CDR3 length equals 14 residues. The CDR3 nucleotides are TGTGCCAGCAGTTACGGGACTAGCTCCTACGAGCAGTACTTC. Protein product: CASSYGTSSYEQYF.

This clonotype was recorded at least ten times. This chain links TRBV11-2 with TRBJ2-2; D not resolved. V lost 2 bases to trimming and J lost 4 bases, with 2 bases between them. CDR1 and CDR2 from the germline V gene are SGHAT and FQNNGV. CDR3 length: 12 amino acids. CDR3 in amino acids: CASSLSTGELFF. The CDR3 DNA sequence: TGTGCCAGCAGCTTAAGCACCGGGGAGCTGTTTTTT.

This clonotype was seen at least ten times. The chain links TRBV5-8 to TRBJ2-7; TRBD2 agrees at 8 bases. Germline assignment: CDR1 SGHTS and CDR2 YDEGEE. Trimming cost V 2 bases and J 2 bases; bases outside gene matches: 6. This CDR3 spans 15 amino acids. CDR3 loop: CASSFPPGGAYEQYF. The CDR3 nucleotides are TGTGCCAGCAGCTTCCCCCCGGGGGGGGCCTACGAGCAGTACTTC.

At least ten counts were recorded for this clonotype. The CDR3 here is CASSDLDRANTEAFF. The CDR3 DNA reads as TGTGCCAGCAGCGACCTGGACAGGGCCAACACTGAAGCTTTCTTT. The V gene is TRBV6-6, the J gene TRBJ1-1; 8 bases are a match to TRBD1. The junction had 8 bases not matched to a gene; V was cut back by 6 bases and J by 2 bases. In germline, CDR1 is MNHNY, CDR2 SVGAGI (reference sequence). This CDR3 has 15 residues.

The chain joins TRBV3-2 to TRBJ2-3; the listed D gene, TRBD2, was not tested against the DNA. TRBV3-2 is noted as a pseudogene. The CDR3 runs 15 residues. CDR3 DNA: TGTGCCAGCAGCCAAAGAGCGGGACGCACAGATACGCAGTATTTT. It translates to CASSQRAGRTDTQYF.

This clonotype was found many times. CDR3 sequence: CAITGGPTDEQFF. The CDR3 DNA follows: TGTGCCATCACGGGGGGCCCAACCGATGAGCAGTTCTTC. The chain carries TRBV10-3 and TRBJ2-1; perhaps TRBD2 as D (7 bases). V was shortened by 7 bases and J by 8 bases, with 15 bases between the two germline ends. The CDR3 spans 13 residues. Germline-derived CDR1 and CDR2 are ENHRY and SYGVKD.